This TCR beta chain is from a study of control samples from healthy donors and cancer patients. Here immunoSEQ multiplex PCR was the method, and the copy in TCRdb shows in-frame clones only, minus some. In the table there are 130,000 or so clones, roughly 90% of which are singletons. Sequenced material: blood. This TCR derives from a man aged 45-60 years in good health.

CDR3 nucleotides: TGTGCCAGCAGCTTAGGGGGCACCAGCTCCTACGAGCAGTACTTC. Translating it yields CASSLGGTSSYEQYF. The V call is TRBV11-2, the J call TRBJ2-7; TRBD1 might be the D (5 bases). With 1 base removed from V and 0 bases from J, the gap between germline ends came to 10 bases. Germline-derived CDR1 and CDR2 are SGHAT and FQNNGV. CDR3 length: 15 residues.